This T cell receptor beta chain was profiled in a study of cytomegalovirus exposure and HLA in healthy donors. Across the study: An early release of data contained about 85 million unique TCRs, which came from HLA-typed donors. Points from the study as a whole: The study had only CMV serostatus as immune exposure information. TCR beta chain V- and J-gene trimming was linked, in a later analysis, to a missense variant in DCLRE1C.

Primers: 60 Vbeta forward and 13 Jbeta reverse. Measured with immunoSEQ multiplex PCR; TCRdb has only the in-frame clones, and not every one. Here the sample spans 100,000 to 120,000 clones, approximately 84% being singletons. This clone was detected once. Its antigen is currently unknown. The TCR was taken from a man aged 35 to 55 in good health and CMV-seronegative. Material: PBMCs.

The CDR3 coding sequence is TGTGCCAGCAGTTCACTGGGGACAGGAGCTGCTGAAGCTTTCTTT. Protein product: CASSSLGTGAAEAFF. The chain is built from TRBV27 and TRBJ1-1; 8 positions agree with TRBD1. J lost 6 bases, V lost 4 bases, and 10 bases had no gene match. CDR3 length equals 15 residues. CDR1 and CDR2 (germline): MNHEY, SMNVEV (reference sequence).